What follows are 14 T cell receptor beta chains derived from one specimen sequenced in a study of cytomegalovirus exposure and HLA in healthy donors. PCR was performed using 60 Vbeta and 13 Jbeta primers. Profiling relied on immunoSEQ multiplex PCR, and the TCRdb table lists in-frame clones only, not all of them. The sample table includes approximately 100,000 clones. The specimen was PBMCs. These receptors were obtained from a man in his fifties or sixties in good health and CMV-seropositive.

With respect to this clone: The same CDR3 can be traced to other DNA sequences in this sample. V usage is TRBV18 and J usage is TRBJ1-5; 7 nucleotides agree with TRBD1. V lost 6 bases and J lost 5; bases outside the gene matches: 7. CDR3 length: 14 amino acids. CDR1 is KGHSH and CDR2 is LQKENI in the germline V gene. The CDR3 DNA is TGTGCCAGCTCGCCCCGACAGGGCGATCAGCCCCAGCATTTT. Amino acids: CASSPRQGDQPQHF. Looking up the rest from reference TRBV18 and TRBJ1-5 gives the full variable domain: NAGVMQNPRHLVRRRGQEARLRCSPMKGHSHVYWYRQLPEEGLKFMVYLQKENIIDESGMPKERFSAEFPKEGPSILRIQQVVRGDSAAYFCASSPRQGDQPQHFGDGTRLSIL.

The CDR3 here is CASTASGPHNEQFF. The CDR3 DNA reads TGTGCCAGCACCGCTAGCGGTCCACATAATGAGCAGTTCTTC. This chain uses TRBV6-5 with TRBJ2-1, with TRBD2 matching 7 bases. Germline values: CDR1 MNHEY, CDR2 SVGAGI. The trim removed 7 bases at V and 7 bases at J, leaving 10 bases unmatched. The CDR3 is 14 amino acids.

The chain recombines TRBV6-1 with TRBJ1-3; D gene unclear. The CDR3 contains 15 residues. The V end was cut by 6 bases, the J end by 0 bases, with 12 bases between. In germline, CDR1 is MNHNS, CDR2 SASEGT. This CDR3 reads CASRPLRSSGNTIYF. CDR3 in DNA: TGTGCCAGCAGGCCTCTTCGGAGCTCTGGAAACACCATATATTTT.

This CDR3 is CASSLRQGFGYTF. CDR3 nucleotide sequence: TGTGCCAGCAGTTTACGACAGGGTTTTGGCTACACCTTC. V gene TRBV27 combines with J gene TRBJ1-2, with 7 positions matching TRBD1. V lost 2 bases and J lost 7; bases outside the gene matches: 4. This CDR3 is built from 13 residues. The germline CDR1 and CDR2 sequences are MNHEY and SMNVEV (reference sequence).

The rearrangement uses TRBV7-3 and TRBJ2-3; D is ambiguous. With 1 base removed from V and 4 bases from J, the gap between germline ends came to 15 bases. The germline CDR1 and CDR2 sequences are SGHTA and FQGTGA. The CDR3 totals 16 residues. The CDR3 here is CASSLNPQVLPDTQYF. In DNA form, the CDR3 reads TGTGCCAGCAGCTTAAACCCGCAGGTCCTTCCAGATACGCAGTATTTT. The whole variable domain, remainder taken from reference TRBV7-3 and TRBJ2-3, is GAGVSQTPSNKVTEKGKYVELRCDPISGHTALYWYRQSLGQGPEFLIYFQGTGAADDSGLPNDRFFAVRPEGSVSTLKIQRTERGDSAVYLCASSLNPQVLPDTQYFGPGTRLTVL.

This chain connects TRBV30 to TRBJ1-1; D gene ambiguous. The CDR3 sequence is 14 residues long. Germline V gene sequence: CDR1 GTSNPN, CDR2 SVGIG (reference sequence). Trimming left V 0 bases short and J 0 bases short, with 8 bases between. The CDR3: CAWSVSYLNTEAFF. The DNA for the CDR3 is TGTGCCTGGAGTGTGAGTTACCTGAACACTGAAGCTTTCTTT.

The chain uses TRBV13 and TRBJ1-1, with 8 bases fitting TRBD1. CDR1 is PRHDT, CDR2 FYEKMQ, per germline (reference sequence). The CDR3 has 13 residues. The V and J ends lost 7 bases and 6 bases, in that order; junction bases with no gene match: 7. As DNA, the CDR3 is TGTGCCAGCACGCCAGGGGGCGCGGCTGAAGCTTTCTTT. This encodes CASTPGGAAEAFF.

This rearrangement joins TRBV11-3 to TRBJ2-1; weak D call: TRBD2 (5 bases). V dropped 5 bases and J dropped 1 base, with 6 bases sitting between them. CDR3 length: 13 residues. CDR1 SGHNT and CDR2 YENEEA come from the germline V gene. The CDR3 sequence is CASSRRSYNEQFF. DNA for the CDR3: TGTGCCAGCAGCAGGAGGTCCTACAATGAGCAGTTCTTC.

This sequence joins TRBV7-9 and TRBJ1-2; 7 nucleotides line up with TRBD1. Trimming cost V 5 bases and J 4 bases; bases outside gene matches: 7. Germline V gene data show CDR1 as SEHNR and CDR2 as FQNEAQ (reference sequence). This CDR3 is 14 amino acids long. Here the CDR3 reads CASSIPTGVYGYTF. The CDR3 DNA reads TGTGCCAGCAGCATACCAACAGGGGTCTATGGCTACACCTTC.

The V call is TRBV10-3, the J call TRBJ2-4; no firm D call. The CDR3 consists of 14 residues. The V and J ends lost 0 bases and 6 bases respectively, with 9 bases between them. CDR1 and CDR2 (germline): ENHRY, SYGVKD. The CDR3 loop reads CAISESAPGNIQYF. The CDR3 DNA is TGTGCCATCAGTGAGTCGGCGCCGGGAAACATTCAGTACTTC.

V gene TRBV28 combines with J gene TRBJ1-2; D is ambiguous. The CDR3 length is 11 residues. CDR1 and CDR2 from the germline V gene are MDHEN and SYDVKM. V was cut by 4 bases and J by 12 bases, with 12 bases left in between. The CDR3 reads CASSSDTRNTF. CDR3 DNA: TGTGCCAGCAGTTCAGACACCCGGAACACCTTC.

The rearrangement joins TRBV4-2 to TRBJ2-1; 12 bases are a match to TRBD1. Germline CDR1 LGHNA, CDR2 YNFKEQ. This CDR3 comprises 17 residues. With 0 bases clipped from V and 7 bases from J, the junction kept 7 bases outside the gene matches. The CDR3: CASSQDSGQGASNEQFF. CDR3 nucleotide sequence: TGTGCCAGCAGCCAAGATTCGGGACAGGGGGCGAGTAATGAGCAGTTCTTC.

CDR3 sequence: CASSQDVGLTGDNPQHF. CDR3 DNA sequence: TGCGCCAGCAGCCAAGATGTGGGGCTTACAGGGGACAATCCCCAGCATTTT. The chain is built from TRBV4-3 and TRBJ1-5; 7 bases match TRBD1. The CDR3 has 17 amino acids. Trimming took 0 bases from V and 10 from J; bases not matched to a gene: 15. Germline-derived CDR1 and CDR2 are LGHNA and YSLEER.

This chain uses TRBV13 with TRBJ2-7; weak D call: TRBD2 (6 bases). The CDR3 sequence is 16 residues long. CDR1 is PRHDT and CDR2 is FYEKMQ in the germline V gene (reference sequence). V was trimmed by 0 bases and J by 2 bases, leaving 14 bases between them. CDR3 DNA: TGTGCCAGCAGCTTAGGGCCGGCTAGCGAGACCTACGAGCAGTACTTC. This sequence encodes CASSLGPASETYEQYF.